These 29 T cell receptor beta chains were sequenced from one sample in a study of blood T cell repertoires in COVID-19. Clones were sequenced by immunoSEQ multiplex PCR, and TCRdb holds only the in-frame ones, with some missing. The sample includes about half a million clones, 70% to 90% of them seen just once. The specimen sequenced was peripheral blood. Receptors were obtained from a human donor in a cohort sampled during active COVID-19.

The J gene is TRBJ2-7, the V gene TRBV14; 8 nucleotides line up with TRBD2. The CDR3 has 15 amino acids. The germline V gene encodes CDR1 SGHDN and CDR2 FVKESK. With V trimmed by 1 base and J by 2 bases, 4 bases remained unmatched. This chain's CDR3 is CASSQAGGITYEQYF. CDR3 nucleotide sequence: TGTGCCAGCAGCCAAGCGGGGGGGATTACCTACGAGCAGTACTTC.

V is TRBV7-8 and J is TRBJ2-1; perhaps TRBD2 as D (5 bases). The V end lost 1 base, the J end lost 0 bases, and 13 bases lay between the germline ends. The germline V gene encodes CDR1 SGHVS and CDR2 FQNEAQ. The CDR3 totals 17 residues. The CDR3: CASSLGVGGSSYNEQFF. The CDR3 DNA reads as TGTGCCAGCAGCTTAGGGGTCGGCGGGTCCTCCTACAATGAGCAGTTCTTC.

The chain links TRBV10-3 to TRBJ1-6; D is unclear. This CDR3 is built from 14 residues. Per germline, CDR1 ENHRY and CDR2 SYGVKD. With 11 bases removed from V and 6 bases from J, the gap between germline ends came to 17 bases. The CDR3 DNA follows: TGTGCCTCCTCCCCGCGGGCTATTAATTCACCCCTCCACTTT. Amino acid sequence: CASSPRAINSPLHF.

This rearrangement joins TRBV18 to TRBJ1-2; the D gene is possibly TRBD1 (5 bases). There are 15 residues in the CDR3. Looked up from germline, CDR1 is KGHSH and CDR2 is LQKENI. Trimming left V 3 bases short and J 0 bases short, with 11 bases between. The CDR3 nucleotides are TGTGCCAGCTCACCTCAGGGCGCATCTAACTATGGCTACACCTTC. It codes for CASSPQGASNYGYTF.

V usage is TRBV28 and J usage is TRBJ1-2; D gene ambiguous. Trimming pared 4 bases from V and 4 bases from J, leaving 7 bases between. The CDR3 has 12 amino acids. Germline loops: CDR1 MDHEN, CDR2 SYDVKM. CDR3 loop: CASSSSRYGYTF. The DNA for the CDR3 is TGTGCCAGCAGTTCCTCCCGCTATGGCTACACCTTC.

V gene TRBV6-1 combines with J gene TRBJ2-1; 7 positions agree with TRBD2. From germline, CDR1 is MNHNS and CDR2 SASEGT. V shed 2 bases, J shed 4 bases, and the junction held 8 bases outside the gene matches. CDR3 length equals 16 residues. CDR3 in amino acids: CASSELAGVTYNEQFF. The DNA for the CDR3 is TGTGCCAGCAGTGAACTGGCGGGAGTAACTTACAATGAGCAGTTCTTC.

The chain joins TRBV6-6 to TRBJ2-2; 13 bases line up with TRBD2. V shed 5 bases, J shed 8 bases, and the junction held 17 bases outside the gene matches. Germline V gene lookup returns CDR1 MNHNY and CDR2 SVGAGI (reference sequence). CDR3 length equals 19 residues. In DNA, the CDR3 is TGTGCCAGCAGTCCCGAGGGGGCACTAGCGGGAGGGCCAGGAGGGGAGCTGTTTTTT. This encodes CASSPEGALAGGPGGELFF.

Points on this clone: The same CDR3 also results from other DNA sequences found in this sample. CDR3 loop: CAWSVTSGSSYEQYF. The CDR3 DNA reads TGTGCCTGGAGCGTAACTAGCGGGAGTTCCTACGAGCAGTACTTC. V is TRBV30 and J is TRBJ2-7; 11 nucleotides match TRBD2. CDR1 and CDR2 from the germline V gene are GTSNPN and SVGIG (reference sequence). J was trimmed by 1 base and V by 3 bases; bases with no gene match: 5. The CDR3 consists of 15 residues. Filled out from reference TRBV30 and TRBJ2-7, the complete variable domain reads SQTIHQWPATLVQPVGSPLSLECTVEGTSNPNLYWYRQAAGRGLQLLFYSVGIGQISSEVPQNLSASRPQDRQFILSSKKLLLSDSGFYLCAWSVTSGSSYEQYFGPGTRLTVT.

V gene TRBV25-1 combines with J gene TRBJ2-2, with 8 bases lining up with TRBD2. Trimming at V came to 3 bases and at J to 5 bases, leaving 11 bases not matched to a gene. Per the germline V gene, CDR1 is MGHDK and CDR2 is SYGVNS. This CDR3 has 17 residues. The CDR3 DNA is TGTGCCAGCAGTGACTTAGGAAGGCTAGCGGGTACCGGGGAGCTGTTTTTT. This encodes CASSDLGRLAGTGELFF.

The rearrangement joins TRBV6-6 to TRBJ1-4; a weak D match, TRBD1 (5 bases). V lost 3 bases, J lost 0 bases, and 11 bases lay in between. Germline V gives CDR1 MNHNY, CDR2 SVGAGI (reference sequence). The CDR3 is made up of 16 amino acids. The chain's CDR3 is CASSYAGPATNEKLFF. Written as DNA, the CDR3 is TGTGCCAGCAGTTATGCGGGACCGGCAACTAATGAAAAACTGTTTTTT.

The rearrangement links TRBV12-3 or TRBV12-4 to TRBJ1-2, with D hard to call. V lost 5 bases, J lost 8 bases, and 9 bases lay in between. This CDR3 spans 11 amino acids. CDR3 DNA: TGTGCCAGCAGTCCCTTAGAAGGCTACACCTTC. Translated, it gives CASSPLEGYTF.

The chain joins TRBV6-5 to TRBJ2-1; D not certain. The CDR3 runs 16 residues. Germline-derived CDR1 and CDR2 are MNHEY and SVGAGI. Deletions cut 0 bases from V and 7 bases from J, with 16 bases between. Here the CDR3 DNA reads TGTGCCAGCAGTTACTCGTCCCAGTCCTACGGGAATGAGCAGTTCTTC. Translation: CASSYSSQSYGNEQFF.

V gene TRBV19 combines with J gene TRBJ1-3; 8 bases line up with TRBD1. Germline trimming cut 7 bases from V and 2 bases from J; bases unmatched to any gene: 7. Germline values: CDR1 LNHDA, CDR2 SQIVND (reference sequence). The CDR3 has 15 residues. The CDR3 spells CASTQDRAAGNTIYF. In nucleotides, the CDR3 is TGTGCCAGTACCCAGGACAGGGCTGCTGGAAACACCATATATTTT.

A remark on this clone: Mismatch with germline at one junction end may stem from a read error. The V gene is TRBV7-7, the J gene TRBJ2-2, with TRBD2 matching over 7 bases. The CDR3 is made up of 18 amino acids. In germline, CDR1 is SSHAT, CDR2 FNYEAQ (reference sequence). This CDR3 reads CASSLKASGIQHTGELFF. Written as DNA, the CDR3 is TGTGCTAGCAGCTTAAAGGCTAGCGGTATTCAGCACACCGGGGAGCTGTTTTTT.

This clone was seen only once. V is TRBV7-3 and J is TRBJ1-6, with TRBD1 identical over 8 bases. CDR1 and CDR2 from the germline V gene are SGHTA and FQGTGA. This CDR3 region has 15 residues. Trimming at V came to 2 bases and at J to 10 bases, leaving 7 bases not matched to a gene. The CDR3 bases are TGTGCCAGCAGCTTAGACAGGGGAGCTGGATCACCCCTCCACTTT. Protein: CASSLDRGAGSPLHF.

V and J are TRBV7-3 and TRBJ2-3; D is undetermined. Germline CDR1 is SGHTA and CDR2 is FQGTGA. This CDR3 has 14 residues. The V and J ends lost 5 bases and 4 bases respectively, with 13 bases between them. CDR3 amino acids: CASSPTIFPDTQYF. DNA for the CDR3: TGTGCCAGCAGCCCCACAATTTTCCCAGATACGCAGTATTTT.

This chain uses TRBV7-2 with TRBJ2-3, with a tentative D call TRBD2 (6 bases). Looked up from germline, CDR1 is SGHTA and CDR2 is FQGNSA. This CDR3 is built from 15 residues. Between the trimmed V and J ends, which lost 1 base and 2 bases, there was a span of 10 bases. The CDR3 DNA reads as TGTGCCAGCAGCTTAGGGGCGGGGTACACAGATACGCAGTATTTT. Its translation: CASSLGAGYTDTQYF.

The rearrangement joins TRBV3-1 (or the pseudogene TRBV3-2) to TRBJ2-6, with TRBD2 matching over 8 bases. Germline V gene sequence: CDR1 LGHDT, CDR2 YNNKEL (reference sequence). The CDR3 is 20 amino acids. The trim removed 4 bases at V and 4 bases at J, leaving 18 bases unmatched. CDR3 sequence: CASSLQAGTRTRWGANVLTF. The CDR3 DNA reads as TGTGCCAGCAGCCTACAAGCCGGGACTAGGACCCGCTGGGGGGCCAACGTCCTGACTTTC.

The CDR3 nucleotides read TGTGCCAGCAGCTTACTTCCTGGGTCAGGCCAAGAGACCCAGTACTTC. Its translation is CASSLLPGSGQETQYF. This chain links TRBV7-2 with TRBJ2-5, with D hard to call. V was cut by 2 bases and J by 1 base, with 14 bases left in between. Looked up from germline, CDR1 is SGHTA and CDR2 is FQGNSA. The CDR3 totals 16 residues.

The chain joins TRBV7-2 to TRBJ2-2; possible D gene TRBD2, 6 bases. V was pared by 5 bases and J by 1 base, with 14 bases between. The CDR3 spans 16 residues. Germline lookup yields CDR1 SGHTA and CDR2 FQGNSA. The CDR3 DNA is TGTGCCAGCAGCCTCTTCGGACTAAGGAACACCGGGGAGCTGTTTTTT. Translating it yields CASSLFGLRNTGELFF.

This chain links TRBV4-1 with TRBJ2-1; 11 nucleotides line up with TRBD2. Germline lookup yields CDR1 MGHRA and CDR2 YSYEKL. The CDR3 is 17 residues long. The V segment lost 3 bases and the J segment 7 bases; nucleotides outside the gene matches: 11. The CDR3 bases are TGCGCCAGCAGCCAGGATACTACTAGCGGGAGTCGGAATGAGCAGTTCTTC. As protein: CASSQDTTSGSRNEQFF.

The chain carries TRBV19 and TRBJ1-4; 8 nucleotides line up with TRBD1. Unmatched junction bases numbered 17, after V lost 7 bases and J lost 7 bases. CDR3 size: 17 residues. The V gene's germline CDR1 is LNHDA and CDR2 SQIVND (reference sequence). The CDR3 loop reads CASTPPRGTTGGEKLFF. CDR3 nucleotide sequence: TGTGCCAGTACTCCCCCGAGGGGGACCACAGGGGGTGAAAAACTGTTTTTT.

CDR3 nucleotide sequence: TGTGCCAGCAGTCGACCGGGACAGATACAAGAGACCCAGTACTTC. Amino acids: CASSRPGQIQETQYF. V gene TRBV28 combines with J gene TRBJ2-5, with TRBD1 matching 7 bases. Per the germline V gene, CDR1 is MDHEN and CDR2 is SYDVKM. This CDR3 has 15 residues. With 5 bases clipped from V and 2 bases from J, the junction kept 8 bases outside the gene matches. Full variable domain (rest looked up from reference TRBV28 and TRBJ2-5): DVKVTQSSRYLVKRTGEKVFLECVQDMDHENMFWYRQDPGLGLRLIYFSYDVKMKEKGDIPEGYSVSREKKERFSLILESASTNQTSMYLCASSRPGQIQETQYFGPGTRLLVL.

The rearrangement joins TRBV2 to TRBJ1-2; D is perhaps TRBD1 (6 bases). CDR1 is SNHLY and CDR2 is FYNNEI in the germline V gene. This CDR3 contains 12 residues. V dropped 8 bases and J dropped 4 bases, with 11 bases sitting between them. The DNA for the CDR3 is TGTGCCAGCGAACAGGGTACCTATGGCTACACCTTC. Translation gives CASEQGTYGYTF.

This clone appeared once. V and J are TRBV2 and TRBJ2-5; possible D gene TRBD2, 5 bases. Germline V gene lookup returns CDR1 SNHLY and CDR2 FYNNEI. V was shortened by 1 base and J by 5 bases, with 14 bases between the two germline ends. This CDR3 has 15 residues. This CDR3 reads CASSEEVGVGETQYF. For the CDR3, the DNA is TGTGCCAGCAGTGAAGAGGTGGGAGTAGGGGAGACCCAGTACTTC.

V is TRBV19 and J is TRBJ2-1; 9 bases agree with TRBD1. CDR1 and CDR2 (germline): LNHDA, SQIVND (reference sequence). The CDR3 totals 15 residues. The V segment lost 5 bases and the J segment 7 bases; nucleotides outside the gene matches: 9. The CDR3 loop reads CASSEPGQGRNEQFF. CDR3 sequence (DNA): TGTGCCAGTAGTGAACCGGGACAGGGTAGAAATGAGCAGTTCTTC.

This sequence joins TRBV19 and TRBJ1-1; D is undetermined. V was cut by 0 bases and J by 0 bases, with 8 bases left in between. Looked up from germline, CDR1 is LNHDA and CDR2 is SQIVND (reference sequence). The length of the CDR3 is 15 residues. In DNA form, the CDR3 reads TGTGCCAGTAGTATAGATCGGGTGATGAACACTGAAGCTTTCTTT. This sequence encodes CASSIDRVMNTEAFF.

The rearrangement links TRBV7-9 to TRBJ2-2, with TRBD2 matching over 10 bases. Germline lookup yields CDR1 SEHNR and CDR2 FQNEAQ (reference sequence). The CDR3 has 16 amino acids. V dropped 0 bases and J dropped 6; count of bases not matched to a gene: 4. The CDR3 reads CASSLATSGVAGELFF. CDR3 nucleotides: TGTGCCAGCAGCTTAGCCACTAGCGGGGTAGCCGGGGAGCTGTTTTTT.

V gene TRBV6-6 combines with J gene TRBJ2-3; unclear D gene. V gave up 2 bases and J gave up 5 bases, with 5 bases separating them. The CDR3 extends over 12 amino acids. CDR1 is MNHNY and CDR2 is SVGAGI in the germline V gene (reference sequence). The CDR3, as DNA: TGTGCCAGCAGTTACGGCAGAGATACGCAGTATTTT. Translation: CASSYGRDTQYF.